These 3 T cell receptor beta chains were all obtained from the same sample, sequenced in a study of STAT3 mutations in large granular lymphocyte leukemia. No antigens are known for them. TCRdb keeps only in-frame clones here, not all; method: immunoSEQ multiplex PCR. The sample lists about 3,800 clones; approximately 39% were seen once. Findings of the study overall: At least one immunodominant TCR beta clonotype appeared in every T-cell large granular lymphocyte leukemia patient.

Sequencing was performed on peripheral blood mononuclear cells. The source is a man in his sixties with T-cell large granular lymphocyte leukemia. Some clones in this sample may be carry-over from other donors' samples.

This clone counts as medium-sized. The V gene is TRBV5-1, the J gene TRBJ2-1, with TRBD2 matching 8 bases. V shed 7 bases, J shed 8 bases, and the junction held 5 bases outside the gene matches. Per germline, CDR1 SGHRS and CDR2 YFSETQ. This CDR3 has 12 amino acids. The CDR3 DNA reads TGCGCCAGCGCTCGGGAGGGATATGAGCAGTTCTTC. It translates to CASAREGYEQFF.

This sequence joins TRBV29-1 and TRBJ1-3; 9 positions match TRBD1. The CDR3 sequence is 15 residues long. J lost 7 bases, V lost 1 base, and 8 bases had no gene match. Germline values: CDR1 SQVTM, CDR2 ANQGSEA. Here the CDR3 DNA reads TGCAGCGTTGAAGGGGGGACAGGGAAGGCGAACACCATATATTTT. Amino acid sequence: CSVEGGTGKANTIYF.

As DNA, the CDR3 is TGTGCCAGCACCCCTATCTCTGGGGGCAGGGCTTTCTTT. Translating gives CASTPISGGRAFF. The chain is built from TRBV25-1 and TRBJ1-1; a possible D gene is TRBD1 (6 bases). The germline V gene encodes CDR1 MGHDK and CDR2 SYGVNS. The CDR3 totals 13 residues. V lost 7 bases, J lost 11 bases, and 20 bases lay in between. Drawing the rest from reference TRBV25-1 and TRBJ1-1, the complete variable domain is EADIYQTPRYLVIGTGKKITLECSQTMGHDKMYWYQQDPGMELHLIHYSYGVNSTEKGDLSSESTVSRIRTEHFPLTLESARPSHTSQYLCASTPISGGRAFFGQGTRLTVV.